These 16 T cell receptor beta chains came from one sample sequenced in a study of OX40 agonist ivuxolimab in advanced cancers. Only in-frame clones appear in the TCRdb table, and some are missing; sequencing was by immunoSEQ multiplex PCR. The table includes some 35,000 clones, 70% to 85% detected once. The input for sequencing was CD4+ or CD8+ T cells sorted from blood, taken in a trial of the OX40 agonist ivuxolimab. The receptor source for this set is an adult with an advanced solid tumor such as melanoma, head and neck, liver or kidney cancer.

CDR3 nucleotides: TGTGCCACCACGTTTTGGGGGGCCTCTGGAAACACCATATATTTT. Its translation is CATTFWGASGNTIYF. V usage is TRBV4-2 and J usage is TRBJ1-3; perhaps TRBD1 as D (6 bases). Per the germline V gene, CDR1 is LGHNA and CDR2 is YNFKEQ. The ends were cut back, 10 bases at V and 0 bases at J, with 16 bases in the middle. The CDR3 runs to 15 residues.

The chain couples TRBV5-8 to TRBJ2-5; 10 bases fit TRBD2. This CDR3 comprises 17 residues. Germline values: CDR1 SGHTS, CDR2 YDEGEE. With V trimmed by 0 bases and J by 4 bases, 9 bases remained unmatched. For the CDR3, the DNA is TGTGCCAGCAGCTTGGCCGGGAGCGGGGGGGCCGGAGAGACCCAGTACTTC. As protein: CASSLAGSGGAGETQYF. Combining the CDR3 with reference TRBV5-8 and TRBJ2-5 gives the whole variable domain EAGVTQSPTHLIKTRGQQATLRCSPISGHTSVYWYQQALGLGLQFLLWYDEGEERNRGNFPPRFSGRQFPNYSSELNVNALELEDSALYLCASSLAGSGGAGETQYFGPGTRLLVL.

The V gene is TRBV6-1, the J gene TRBJ1-2; possible D gene TRBD1, 5 bases. V lost 5 bases, J lost 11 bases, and 18 bases lay in between. The germline V gene has CDR1 MNHNS and CDR2 SASEGT. The CDR3 consists of 13 residues. The CDR3 DNA is TGTGCCAGCAGTCCCCCTGGGGCATTGGGGTACACCTTC. Residues: CASSPPGALGYTF.

The chain recombines TRBV6-6 with TRBJ2-1; D not certain. The CDR3 spans 13 residues. The germline V gene encodes CDR1 MNHNY and CDR2 SVGAGI (reference sequence). The V gene lost 5 bases and the J gene lost 9 bases, with 14 bases spanning the gap. CDR3 in DNA: TGTGCCAGCAGTCGCGCAAGATCCAGTGAGCAGTTCTTC. Translation: CASSRARSSEQFF.

By proportion, this clone is medium-sized (0.01 to 0.1%). The gene calls are TRBV9 and TRBJ2-2; 9 positions match TRBD2. J was trimmed by 7 bases and V by 3 bases; bases with no gene match: 7. The germline gives CDR1 SGDLS, CDR2 YYNGEE. This CDR3 is 15 amino acids long. The CDR3 DNA is TGTGCCAGCAGCGCCCGTAGCGGGAGCGGCGGGGAGCTGTTTTTT. It translates to CASSARSGSGGELFF. Together with reference TRBV9 and TRBJ2-2, the CDR3 gives the full variable domain: DSGVTQTPKHLITATGQRVTLRCSPRSGDLSVYWYQQSLDQGLQFLIQYYNGEERAKGNILERFSAQQFPDLHSELNLSSLELGDSALYFCASSARSGSGGELFFGEGSRLTVL.

This clone was seen a few times. The V and J genes are TRBV11-3 and TRBJ2-7; 8 bases align to TRBD1. V was pared by 5 bases and J by 4 bases, with 7 bases of the junction left unmatched. The germline V gene encodes CDR1 SGHNT and CDR2 YENEEA. The CDR3 covers 14 residues. The chain's CDR3 is CASSPSGQGYEQYF. The DNA of the CDR3 is TGTGCCAGCAGCCCCTCCGGACAGGGTTACGAGCAGTACTTC. The whole variable domain, filled in from reference TRBV11-3 and TRBJ2-7, reads EAGVVQSPRYKIIEKKQPVAFWCNPISGHNTLYWYLQNLGQGPELLIRYENEEAVDDSQLPKDRFSAERLKGVDSTLKIQPAELGDSAVYLCASSPSGQGYEQYFGPGTRLTVT.

CDR3 coding DNA: TGTGCCAGCAAACCGGGGGGATATGGCTACACCTTC. This translates into CASKPGGYGYTF. The rearrangement uses TRBV6-5 and TRBJ1-2, with D possibly being TRBD1 (5 bases). V was cut by 7 bases and J by 5 bases, with 11 bases left in between. Germline lookup yields CDR1 MNHEY and CDR2 SVGAGI. The CDR3 consists of 12 residues.

This CDR3 is CASKQSPYEQYF. The CDR3 DNA is TGTGCCAGCAAACAGTCCCCCTACGAGCAGTACTTC. The chain couples TRBV6-6 to TRBJ2-5; D ambiguous. TRBJ2-7 explains the end of the DNA better; the J call may be wrong. CDR1 and CDR2 from the germline V gene are MNHNY and SVGAGI (reference sequence). The CDR3 contains 12 residues.

This chain uses TRBV2 with TRBJ1-1; TRBD1 matches at 7 bases. Germline lookup yields CDR1 SNHLY and CDR2 FYNNEI. This CDR3 region has 13 residues. CDR3 nucleotide sequence: TGTGAGGGCCAGGCAGGGGGTAACACTGAAGCTTTCTTT. Its protein product is CEGQAGGNTEAFF.

The rearrangement links TRBV27 to TRBJ2-2; 8 nucleotides agree with TRBD1. The CDR3 runs to 17 residues. In germline, CDR1 is MNHEY, CDR2 SMNVEV (reference sequence). V lost 8 bases and J lost 1; bases outside the gene matches: 12. CDR3 coding DNA: TGTGCCAGCGGATTTTATCCGGGGACAGGGAACACCGGGGAGCTGTTTTTT. This translates into CASGFYPGTGNTGELFF.

The rearrangement uses TRBV9 and TRBJ2-3; no clear D gene. Trimming cost V 2 bases and J 6 bases, with 4 bases left between them. CDR3 size: 11 residues. Germline assignment: CDR1 SGDLS and CDR2 YYNGEE. The CDR3 reads CASSVGDTQYF. The CDR3 DNA sequence: TGTGCCAGCAGCGTGGGGGATACGCAGTATTTT.

This sequence joins TRBV2 and TRBJ1-2, with D perhaps matching TRBD1 (6 bases). V was clipped by 5 bases and J by 10 bases, with 11 bases between them. The germline CDR1 and CDR2 sequences are SNHLY and FYNNEI. The CDR3 sequence is 11 residues long. CDR3 amino acids: CASSTGLLYTF. The CDR3 nucleotides read TGTGCCAGCAGTACAGGGCTTCTCTACACCTTC.

The chain has TRBV7-6 and TRBJ2-7, with D maybe TRBD2 (5 bases). Germline lookup yields CDR1 SGHVS and CDR2 FNYEAQ. The V end lost 0 bases, the J end lost 3 bases, and 12 bases lay between the germline ends. This CDR3 has 15 residues. Here the CDR3 reads CASSLAAGSDYEQYF. The CDR3, as DNA: TGTGCCAGCAGCTTAGCTGCGGGCAGTGACTACGAGCAGTACTTC.

This chain joins TRBV13 and TRBJ1-1; a weak D match, TRBD1 (6 bases). Trimming removed 5 bases at V and 6 bases at J, with 13 bases between. The CDR3 is made up of 13 amino acids. Looked up from germline, CDR1 is PRHDT and CDR2 is FYEKMQ (reference sequence). DNA for the CDR3: TGTGCCAGCAGCCACATCAGGGGATCTGAAGCTTTCTTT. This sequence encodes CASSHIRGSEAFF.

The chain uses TRBV19 and TRBJ2-7; TRBD1 agrees at 7 bases. There are 15 residues in the CDR3. Germline V gene lookup returns CDR1 LNHDA and CDR2 SQIVND (reference sequence). With V trimmed by 5 bases and J by 0 bases, 7 bases remained unmatched. CDR3 DNA: TGTGCCAGTAGTCCACGGGACAGTAGCTCCTACGAGCAGTACTTC. Translated: CASSPRDSSSYEQYF.

This clone was counted a single time. This sequence joins TRBV9 and TRBJ2-7, with 9 bases lining up with TRBD1. Germline V gene data show CDR1 as SGDLS and CDR2 as YYNGEE. V lost 3 bases to trimming and J lost 4 bases; unmatched junction nucleotides: 2. This CDR3 has 13 residues. CDR3 loop: CASSGGQGYEQYF. In nucleotides, the CDR3 is TGTGCCAGCAGCGGGGGACAGGGTTACGAGCAGTACTTC.